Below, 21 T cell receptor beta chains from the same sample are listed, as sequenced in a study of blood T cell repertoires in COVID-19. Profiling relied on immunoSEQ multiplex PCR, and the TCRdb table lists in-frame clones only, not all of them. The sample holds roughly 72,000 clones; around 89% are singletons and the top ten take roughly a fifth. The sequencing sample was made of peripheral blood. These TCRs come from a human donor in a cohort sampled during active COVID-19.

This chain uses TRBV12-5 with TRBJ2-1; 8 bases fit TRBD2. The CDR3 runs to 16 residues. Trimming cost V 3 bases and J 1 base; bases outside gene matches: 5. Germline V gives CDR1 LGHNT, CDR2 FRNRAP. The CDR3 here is CASGLLGLASYNEQFF. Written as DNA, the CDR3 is TGTGCTAGTGGTTTACTTGGACTAGCTTCCTACAATGAGCAGTTCTTC.

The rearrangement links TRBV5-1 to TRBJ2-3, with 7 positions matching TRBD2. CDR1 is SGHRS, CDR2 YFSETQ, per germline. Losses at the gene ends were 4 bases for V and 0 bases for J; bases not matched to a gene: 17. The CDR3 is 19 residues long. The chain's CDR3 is CASSGRLAAAALSTDTQYF. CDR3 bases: TGCGCCAGCAGCGGGAGACTAGCCGCGGCGGCACTAAGCACAGATACGCAGTATTTT.

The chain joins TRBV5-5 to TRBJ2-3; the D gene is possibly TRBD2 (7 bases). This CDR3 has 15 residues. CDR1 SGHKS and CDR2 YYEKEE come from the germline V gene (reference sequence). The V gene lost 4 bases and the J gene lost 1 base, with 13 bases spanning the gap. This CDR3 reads CASSLGGAGTDTQYF. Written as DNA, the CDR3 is TGTGCCAGCAGCCTAGGGGGGGCTGGCACAGATACGCAGTATTTT.

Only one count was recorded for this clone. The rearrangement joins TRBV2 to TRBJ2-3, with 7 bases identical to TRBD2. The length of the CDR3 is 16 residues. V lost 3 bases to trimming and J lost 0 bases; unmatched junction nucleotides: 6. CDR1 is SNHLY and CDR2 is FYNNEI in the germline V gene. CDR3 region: CASSEWGGTSTDTQYF. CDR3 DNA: TGTGCCAGCAGTGAGTGGGGAGGGACTAGCACAGATACGCAGTATTTT.

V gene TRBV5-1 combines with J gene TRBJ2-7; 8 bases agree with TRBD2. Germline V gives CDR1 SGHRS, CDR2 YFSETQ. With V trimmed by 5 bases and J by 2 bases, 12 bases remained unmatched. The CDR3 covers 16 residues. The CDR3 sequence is CASSSAWTSQTYEQYF. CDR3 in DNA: TGCGCCAGCAGTTCTGCCTGGACTAGCCAAACCTACGAGCAGTACTTC.

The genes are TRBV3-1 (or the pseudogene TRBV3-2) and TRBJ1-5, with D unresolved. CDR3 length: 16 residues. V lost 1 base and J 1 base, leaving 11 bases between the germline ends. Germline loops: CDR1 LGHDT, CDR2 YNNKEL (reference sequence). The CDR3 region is CASSQGVGESNQPQHF. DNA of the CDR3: TGTGCCAGCAGCCAAGGGGTCGGAGAGAGCAATCAGCCCCAGCATTTT.

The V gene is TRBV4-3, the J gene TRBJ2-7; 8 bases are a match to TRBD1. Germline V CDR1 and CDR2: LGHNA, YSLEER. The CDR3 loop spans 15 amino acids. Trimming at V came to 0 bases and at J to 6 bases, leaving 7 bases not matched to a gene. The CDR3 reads CASSQDSAGGVEQYF. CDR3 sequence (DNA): TGCGCCAGCAGCCAAGATTCGGCAGGGGGCGTCGAGCAGTACTTC.

CDR3 nucleotide sequence: TGTGCCAGCAGCCACGCCGGTAAGCGGAGCAATGAGCAGTTCTTC. Its translation: CASSHAGKRSNEQFF. The rearrangement links TRBV28 to TRBJ2-1; maybe TRBD2 (5 bases). This CDR3 spans 15 amino acids. V was pared by 6 bases and J by 6 bases, with 18 bases between. CDR1 and CDR2 (germline): MDHEN, SYDVKM.

CDR3 loop: CAVRAGAEQFF. For the CDR3, the DNA is TGTGCCGTACGGGCGGGCGCCGAGCAGTTCTTC. This sequence joins TRBV6-5 and TRBJ2-1; a possible D gene is TRBD2 (5 bases). The CDR3 has 11 residues. Germline lookup yields CDR1 MNHEY and CDR2 SVGAGI. V lost 11 bases, J lost 10 bases, and 15 bases lay in between.

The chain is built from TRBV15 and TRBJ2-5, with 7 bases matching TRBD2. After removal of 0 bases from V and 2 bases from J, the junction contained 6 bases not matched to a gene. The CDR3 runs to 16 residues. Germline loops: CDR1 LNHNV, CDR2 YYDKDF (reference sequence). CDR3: CATSRDRTSWQETQYF. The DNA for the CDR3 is TGTGCCACCAGCAGAGATCGGACTAGTTGGCAAGAGACCCAGTACTTC. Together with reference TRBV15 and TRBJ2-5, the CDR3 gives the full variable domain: DAMVIQNPRYQVTQFGKPVTLSCSQTLNHNVMYWYQQKSSQAPKLLFHYYDKDFNNEADTPDNFQSRRPNTSFCFLDIRSPGLGDTAMYLCATSRDRTSWQETQYFGPGTRLLVL.

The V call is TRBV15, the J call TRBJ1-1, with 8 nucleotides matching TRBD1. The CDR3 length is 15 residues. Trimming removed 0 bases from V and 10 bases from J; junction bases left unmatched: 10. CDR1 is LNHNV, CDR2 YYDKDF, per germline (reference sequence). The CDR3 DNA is TGTGCCACCAGCAGAGATCAATCAGGGGGCGGAAGAGCTTTCTTT. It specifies CATSRDQSGGGRAFF.

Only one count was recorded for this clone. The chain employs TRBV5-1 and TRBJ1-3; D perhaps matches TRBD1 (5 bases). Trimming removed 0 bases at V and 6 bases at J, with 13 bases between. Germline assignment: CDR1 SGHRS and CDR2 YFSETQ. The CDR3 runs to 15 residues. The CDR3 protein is CASSLEGAPENTIYF. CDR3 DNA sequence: TGCGCCAGCAGCTTGGAAGGGGCGCCGGAAAACACCATATATTTT.

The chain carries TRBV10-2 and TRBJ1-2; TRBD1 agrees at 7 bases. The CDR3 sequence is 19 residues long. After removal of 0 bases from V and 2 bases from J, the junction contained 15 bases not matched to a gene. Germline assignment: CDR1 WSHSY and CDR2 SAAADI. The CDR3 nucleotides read TGCGCCAGCAGTGAGTCCCCATGGACGAAGGGGGCTTCAAACTATGGCTACACCTTC. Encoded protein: CASSESPWTKGASNYGYTF.

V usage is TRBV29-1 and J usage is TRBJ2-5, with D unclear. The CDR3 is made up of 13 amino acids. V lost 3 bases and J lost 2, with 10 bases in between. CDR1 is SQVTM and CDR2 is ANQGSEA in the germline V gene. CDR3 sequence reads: CSVEGGRQETQYF. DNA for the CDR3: TGCAGCGTTGAGGGTGGCAGGCAAGAGACCCAGTACTTC.

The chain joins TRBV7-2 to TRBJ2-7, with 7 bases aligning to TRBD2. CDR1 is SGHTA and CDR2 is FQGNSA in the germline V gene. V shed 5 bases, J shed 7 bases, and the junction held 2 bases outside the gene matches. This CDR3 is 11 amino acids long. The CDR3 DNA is TGTGCCAGCAGCCACGGGGGGGAGCAGTACTTC. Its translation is CASSHGGEQYF.

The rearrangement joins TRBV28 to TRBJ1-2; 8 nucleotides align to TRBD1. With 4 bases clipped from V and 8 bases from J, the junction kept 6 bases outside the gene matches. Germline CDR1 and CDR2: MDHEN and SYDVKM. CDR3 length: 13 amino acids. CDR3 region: CASSWGRGQGYTF. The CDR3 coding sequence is TGTGCCAGCAGTTGGGGCAGGGGGCAAGGCTACACCTTC.

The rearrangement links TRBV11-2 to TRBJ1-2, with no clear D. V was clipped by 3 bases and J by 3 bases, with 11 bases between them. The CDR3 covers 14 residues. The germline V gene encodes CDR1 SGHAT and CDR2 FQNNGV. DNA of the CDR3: TGTGCCAGCAGCTTTGAGGGTAAAGACTATGGCTACACCTTC. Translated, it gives CASSFEGKDYGYTF.

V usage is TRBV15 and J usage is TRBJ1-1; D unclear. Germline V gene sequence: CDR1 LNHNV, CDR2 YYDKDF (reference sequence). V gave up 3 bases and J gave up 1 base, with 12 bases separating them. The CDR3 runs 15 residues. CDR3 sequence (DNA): TGTGCCACCAGCAGGGGGAGGGCAGCGAACACTGAAGCTTTCTTT. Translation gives CATSRGRAANTEAFF.

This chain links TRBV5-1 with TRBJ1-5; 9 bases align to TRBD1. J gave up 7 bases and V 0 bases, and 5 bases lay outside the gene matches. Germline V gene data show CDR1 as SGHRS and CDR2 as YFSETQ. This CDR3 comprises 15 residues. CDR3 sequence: CASSLVGDREQPQHF. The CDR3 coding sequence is TGCGCCAGCAGCTTGGTTGGGGACAGGGAACAGCCCCAGCATTTT.

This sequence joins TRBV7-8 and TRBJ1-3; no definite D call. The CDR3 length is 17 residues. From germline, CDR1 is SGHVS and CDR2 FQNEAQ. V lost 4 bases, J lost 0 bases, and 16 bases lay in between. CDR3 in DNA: TGTGCCAGCAGCTCTTTAACAGTACCCGTCTCTGGAAACACCATATATTTT. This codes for CASSSLTVPVSGNTIYF. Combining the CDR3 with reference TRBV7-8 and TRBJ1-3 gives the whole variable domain GAGVSQSPRYKVAKRGQDVALRCDPISGHVSLFWYQQALGQGPEFLTYFQNEAQLDKSGLPSDRFFAERPEGSVSTLKIQRTQQEDSAVYLCASSSLTVPVSGNTIYFGEGSWLTVV.

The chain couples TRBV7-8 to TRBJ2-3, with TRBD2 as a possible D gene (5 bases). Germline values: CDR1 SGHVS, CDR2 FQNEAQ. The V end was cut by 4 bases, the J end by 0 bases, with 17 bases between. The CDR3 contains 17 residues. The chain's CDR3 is CASSSPASSQSTDTQYF. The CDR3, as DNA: TGTGCCAGCAGCTCCCCCGCTAGCAGCCAGAGCACAGATACGCAGTATTTT.